One sample yielded the 32 T cell receptor beta chains listed below, sequenced in a study of cytomegalovirus exposure and HLA in healthy donors. Vbeta (60) and Jbeta (13) primers were used in the PCR. Clones were sequenced by immunoSEQ multiplex PCR, and TCRdb holds only the in-frame ones, with some missing. The table has 35,000 to 50,000 clones, 81% seen once. What was sequenced was PBMCs. The origin of the receptors is a man aged 45 to 65 in good health and CMV-seronegative.

V and J are TRBV7-9 and TRBJ2-5, with a possible D match to TRBD1 (5 bases). The end of the DNA fits TRBJ2-7 better, so the J call may be wrong. This CDR3 has 15 residues. Looked up from germline, CDR1 is SEHNR and CDR2 is FQNEAQ (reference sequence). The CDR3 sequence is CASSAISGYLGEQYF. CDR3 coding DNA: TGTGCCAGCAGCGCTATTTCAGGGTATCTTGGCGAGCAGTACTTC.

This chain links TRBV4-3 with TRBJ2-1; weak D call: TRBD2 (7 bases). Germline V gene lookup returns CDR1 LGHNA and CDR2 YSLEER. The CDR3 covers 17 residues. V was clipped by 0 bases and J by 7 bases, with 19 bases between them. This CDR3 is CASSQDGWGGLSNEQFF. CDR3 sequence (DNA): TGCGCCAGCAGCCAAGATGGTTGGGGGGGCCTTAGTAATGAGCAGTTCTTC.

As for this clone: A read error may account for a junction end that differs from germline. J is TRBJ2-7 and V is TRBV7-9, with D maybe TRBD1 (6 bases). The CDR3 has 14 residues. Germline V gene sequence: CDR1 SEHNR, CDR2 FQNEAQ (reference sequence). CDR3 nucleotide sequence: TGTTCCAGCAGCTTAGACAGTCCAGGGGCCGAGCAGTACTTC. Residues: CSSSLDSPGAEQYF.

This clone was observed a handful of times. V and J are TRBV4-3 and TRBJ1-2; no clear D. Germline CDR1 LGHNA, CDR2 YSLEER. V lost 0 bases to trimming and J lost 0 bases, with 8 bases between them. The CDR3 contains 15 residues. CDR3 protein: CASSQDLAANYGYTF. In nucleotides, the CDR3 is TGCGCCAGCAGCCAAGATTTAGCGGCTAACTATGGCTACACCTTC.

The rearrangement uses TRBV5-1 and TRBJ2-3; D is possibly TRBD1 (6 bases). Trimming removed 3 bases at V and 7 bases at J, with 24 bases between. Germline V gene lookup returns CDR1 SGHRS and CDR2 YFSETQ. The CDR3 consists of 17 residues. DNA of the CDR3: TGCGCCAGCAGCTCTCCTAGGACAGACCACAGCGGAAATACGCAGTATTTT. Translated, it gives CASSSPRTDHSGNTQYF.

This clone was seen only a few times. This sequence joins TRBV7-9 and TRBJ2-7; TRBD1 might be the D (5 bases). The germline V gene encodes CDR1 SEHNR and CDR2 FQNEAQ (reference sequence). V lost 4 bases to trimming and J lost 3 bases, with 22 bases between them. CDR3 size: 17 residues. The CDR3 DNA reads TGTGCCAGCAGCTATAAACCCTATAGTGACAGAGGCTACGAGCAGTACTTC. Residues: CASSYKPYSDRGYEQYF.

The DNA of the CDR3 is TGTGCCAGCAGCGCCGGACTAGCGGGAGGTCGATTTAGCACAGATACGCAGTATTTT. It is translated as CASSAGLAGGRFSTDTQYF. The V and J genes are TRBV9 and TRBJ2-3; 14 nucleotides match TRBD2. CDR1 and CDR2 from the germline V gene are SGDLS and YYNGEE. V was pared by 3 bases and J by 0 bases, with 9 bases of the junction left unmatched. The CDR3 is made up of 19 amino acids.

The chain uses TRBV28 and TRBJ2-2; 7 nucleotides match TRBD1. The CDR3 covers 14 residues. Losses at the gene ends were 11 bases for V and 6 bases for J; bases not matched to a gene: 12. Germline CDR1 MDHEN, CDR2 SYDVKM. The CDR3 loop reads CAARQGPSAGELFF. CDR3 nucleotides: TGTGCCGCCAGACAGGGTCCGTCGGCCGGGGAGCTGTTTTTT. The full variable domain, with the rest looked up from reference TRBV28 and TRBJ2-2, is DVKVTQSSRYLVKRTGEKVFLECVQDMDHENMFWYRQDPGLGLRLIYFSYDVKMKEKGDIPEGYSVSREKKERFSLILESASTNQTSMYLCAARQGPSAGELFFGEGSRLTVL.

The chain recombines TRBV2 with TRBJ1-4; 7 positions match TRBD1. Germline V lookup: CDR1 SNHLY, CDR2 FYNNEI. J was trimmed by 12 bases and V by 9 bases; bases with no gene match: 10. The CDR3 totals 12 residues. The CDR3 here is CARQQGRRELFF. CDR3 DNA: TGTGCCAGACAACAGGGGAGAAGGGAACTGTTTTTT.

This sequence joins TRBV4-3 and TRBJ2-7, with 9 bases lining up with TRBD2. The CDR3 is made up of 14 amino acids. The germline gives CDR1 LGHNA, CDR2 YSLEER. V lost 4 bases, J lost 3 bases, and 4 bases stayed unmatched. The CDR3 spells CASSPEAGGYEQYF. For the CDR3, the DNA is TGCGCCAGCAGCCCGGAAGCGGGGGGCTACGAGCAGTACTTC.

The chain recombines TRBV21-1 with TRBJ2-7; the table names TRBD2, a call not compared with the DNA. TRBV21-1 is described as a pseudogene. The CDR3 totals 11 residues. The CDR3 coding sequence is TGTGCCAGCAGCAATAGCTACGAGCAGTACTTC. Translated: CASSNSYEQYF.

This clone appeared a few times. V and J are TRBV12-5 and TRBJ2-1; D gene ambiguous. In germline, CDR1 is LGHNT, CDR2 FRNRAP. This CDR3 contains 14 residues. The V and J ends lost 3 bases and 7 bases respectively, with 13 bases between them. The CDR3 DNA follows: TGTGCTAGTGGTTTCGCCGACACGACGAATGAGCAGTTCTTC. Translating gives CASGFADTTNEQFF.

This chain connects TRBV13 to TRBJ1-4; possible D gene TRBD1, 6 bases. V dropped 5 bases and J dropped 7 bases, with 14 bases sitting between them. This CDR3 has 14 amino acids. CDR1 and CDR2 from the germline V gene are PRHDT and FYEKMQ (reference sequence). For the CDR3, the DNA is TGTGCCAGCAGCCGACAGGAAGGAAGTGAAAAACTGTTTTTT. This sequence encodes CASSRQEGSEKLFF.

The chain has TRBV7-6 and TRBJ1-1; D is possibly TRBD1 (6 bases). Per germline, CDR1 SGHVS and CDR2 FNYEAQ. This CDR3 spans 17 amino acids. V was shortened by 4 bases and J by 3 bases, with 21 bases between the two germline ends. The CDR3 protein is CASSYLAGVFVDTEAFF. The CDR3 nucleotides are TGTGCCAGCAGCTATTTAGCAGGGGTGTTCGTCGACACTGAAGCTTTCTTT. The full variable domain, completed using reference TRBV7-6 and TRBJ1-1, is GAGVSQSPRYKVTKRGQDVALRCDPISGHVSLYWYRQALGQGPEFLTYFNYEAQQDKSGLPNDRFSAERPEGSISTLTIQRTEQRDSAMYRCASSYLAGVFVDTEAFFGQGTRLTVV.

The chain uses TRBV2 and TRBJ2-3; 7 bases are a match to TRBD1. This CDR3 contains 14 residues. Trimming took 4 bases from V and 5 from J; bases not matched to a gene: 6. CDR1 SNHLY and CDR2 FYNNEI come from the germline V gene. This CDR3 is CASSGQGPGDTQYF. In nucleotides, the CDR3 is TGTGCCAGCAGTGGACAGGGCCCTGGAGATACGCAGTATTTT.

The gene calls are TRBV25-1 and TRBJ2-1; a weak D match, TRBD2 (5 bases). This CDR3 has 13 amino acids. From germline, CDR1 is MGHDK and CDR2 SYGVNS. V lost 6 bases, J lost 9 bases, and 15 bases lay in between. The CDR3 sequence is CASRLGSIPEQFF. In DNA form, the CDR3 reads TGTGCCAGCAGACTAGGTTCGATCCCTGAGCAGTTCTTC.

The chain has TRBV7-3 and TRBJ2-3; 9 bases align to TRBD1. The CDR3 loop spans 16 amino acids. V shed 5 bases, J shed 7 bases, and the junction held 13 bases outside the gene matches. Germline V gene sequence: CDR1 SGHTA, CDR2 FQGTGA. The CDR3 loop is CASSLNPGQGKYTQYF. CDR3 in DNA: TGTGCCAGCAGCCTTAACCCGGGACAGGGAAAGTATACGCAGTATTTT.

This clone was seen once. The chain is built from TRBV27 and TRBJ2-4, with 14 bases aligning to TRBD2. The V gene end was trimmed by 5 bases and the J gene end by 9 bases; junction bases not matched to a gene: 15. The CDR3 extends over 18 amino acids. Germline CDR1 reads MNHEY; CDR2 reads SMNVEV (reference sequence). This CDR3 reads CASSNLASGTSGRPIQYF. The CDR3 nucleotides are TGTGCCAGCAGTAACTTAGCTTCCGGGACTAGCGGGAGACCCATTCAGTACTTC.

This rearrangement joins TRBV4-3 to TRBJ2-5, with D unresolved. V lost 1 base to trimming and J lost 1 base, with 10 bases between them. CDR1 and CDR2 (germline): LGHNA, YSLEER. The CDR3 covers 15 residues. The CDR3 region is CASSQVKAFQETQYF. The CDR3 DNA follows: TGCGCCAGCAGCCAAGTCAAAGCGTTCCAAGAGACCCAGTACTTC.

The chain carries TRBV10-2 and TRBJ2-3; 7 positions match TRBD2. Germline CDR1 is WSHSY and CDR2 is SAAADI. Germline trimming cut 8 bases from V and 6 bases from J; bases unmatched to any gene: 14. The CDR3 covers 15 residues. The CDR3 DNA sequence: TGCGCCAGCTCCGCGGGGGTTTTTGGTTGGGATACGCAGTATTTT. Encoded protein: CASSAGVFGWDTQYF.

The V gene is TRBV28, the J gene TRBJ2-7; 8 positions match TRBD1. V lost 5 bases to trimming and J lost 2 bases; unmatched junction nucleotides: 2. Germline CDR1 and CDR2: MDHEN and SYDVKM. The CDR3 covers 13 residues. CDR3 amino acids: CASSVTGAYEQYF. CDR3 coding DNA: TGTGCCAGCAGTGTGACAGGGGCCTACGAGCAGTACTTC.

The CDR3 DNA reads TGTGCCAGCAGTGCAGGGGGCCTGAACACCGGGGAGCTGTTTTTT. Residues: CASSAGGLNTGELFF. The gene calls are TRBV9 and TRBJ2-2, with 8 bases fitting TRBD1. Trimming at V came to 5 bases and at J to 1 base, leaving 4 bases not matched to a gene. Germline CDR1 and CDR2: SGDLS and YYNGEE. The CDR3 runs to 15 residues.

The chain couples TRBV7-9 to TRBJ1-1; weak D call: TRBD1 (5 bases). Germline V lookup: CDR1 SEHNR, CDR2 FQNEAQ (reference sequence). The CDR3 consists of 13 residues. Trimming removed 5 bases at V and 7 bases at J, with 14 bases between. CDR3 DNA sequence: TGTGCCAGCAGCCAAGGGGTTGATAGTGAAGCTTTCTTT. Translated: CASSQGVDSEAFF. The whole variable domain, filled in from reference TRBV7-9 and TRBJ1-1, reads DTGVSQNPRHKITKRGQNVTFRCDPISEHNRLYWYRQTLGQGPEFLTYFQNEAQLEKSRLLSDRFSAERPKGSFSTLEIQRTEQGDSAMYLCASSQGVDSEAFFGQGTRLTVV.

This clone showed up just a few times. The V and J genes are TRBV4-3 and TRBJ2-1; 7 bases map to TRBD2. The germline gives CDR1 LGHNA, CDR2 YSLEER. The CDR3 totals 15 residues. V was pared by 0 bases and J by 4 bases, with 3 bases of the junction left unmatched. The DNA for the CDR3 is TGCGCCAGCAGCCAAGAGGGAGCGGGGTACAATGAGCAGTTCTTC. Its translation is CASSQEGAGYNEQFF.

The gene calls are TRBV28 and TRBJ1-1; no reliable D call. The CDR3 runs to 13 residues. The germline V and J ends were trimmed by 7 bases and 5 bases, with 14 bases remaining between them. Germline CDR1 MDHEN, CDR2 SYDVKM. CDR3 sequence reads: CASNRPAGTEAFF. The CDR3 DNA reads as TGTGCCAGCAACCGACCCGCGGGGACTGAAGCTTTCTTT.

The chain carries TRBV7-3 and TRBJ1-6, with D uncertain. The germline gives CDR1 SGHTA, CDR2 FQGTGA. The V and J ends lost 1 base and 5 bases respectively, with 12 bases between them. This CDR3 spans 16 amino acids. Written as DNA, the CDR3 is TGTGCCAGCAGCTTAAAGTCCCGGGTCAATAATTCACCCCTCCACTTT. Its translation is CASSLKSRVNNSPLHF.

This chain links TRBV7-9 with TRBJ1-2; D remains unclear. Between the trimmed V and J ends, which lost 4 bases and 6 bases, there was a span of 24 bases. The CDR3 loop spans 17 amino acids. Per germline, CDR1 SEHNR and CDR2 FQNEAQ (reference sequence). CDR3 protein: CASSSRTRIDGFHGYTF. DNA for the CDR3: TGTGCCAGCAGCTCCCGAACCAGGATTGACGGATTCCATGGCTACACCTTC.

The chain combines TRBV27 with TRBJ1-4; TRBD1 might be the D (5 bases). The CDR3 length is 16 residues. V was pared by 3 bases and J by 13 bases, with 24 bases between. The germline V gene has CDR1 MNHEY and CDR2 SMNVEV (reference sequence). The chain's CDR3 is CASSFHSDGGLGGLFF. CDR3 coding DNA: TGTGCCAGCAGTTTCCACAGTGATGGGGGGTTGGGGGGACTGTTTTTT. Together with reference TRBV27 and TRBJ1-4, the CDR3 gives the full variable domain: EAQVTQNPRYLITVTGKKLTVTCSQNMNHEYMSWYRQDPGLGLRQIYYSMNVEVTDKGDVPEGYKVSRKEKRNFPLILESPSPNQTSLYFCASSFHSDGGLGGLFFGSGTQLSVL.

This chain links TRBV19 with TRBJ1-1; 9 bases map to TRBD1. CDR3 size: 15 residues. The V segment lost 7 bases and the J segment 0 bases; nucleotides outside the gene matches: 6. CDR1 is LNHDA, CDR2 SQIVND, per germline (reference sequence). CDR3 DNA sequence: TGTGCCAGTAACCCGGGACAGGGCCTGAACACTGAAGCTTTCTTT. Translation gives CASNPGQGLNTEAFF.

The V gene is TRBV5-1, the J gene TRBJ2-1; 9 nucleotides align to TRBD2. This CDR3 contains 15 residues. Per germline, CDR1 SGHRS and CDR2 YFSETQ. The junction had 11 bases not matched to a gene; V was cut back by 5 bases and J by 8 bases. The CDR3 reads CASRRGRANIDEQFF. CDR3 sequence (DNA): TGCGCCAGCAGACGCGGGAGGGCCAATATAGATGAGCAGTTCTTC.

J is TRBJ2-7 and V is TRBV6-1; 7 nucleotides agree with TRBD2. CDR1 and CDR2 (germline): MNHNS, SASEGT. The CDR3 has 15 amino acids. After removal of 1 base from V and 5 bases from J, the junction contained 8 bases not matched to a gene. The CDR3 region is CASSEGLAETHEQYF. The DNA of the CDR3 is TGTGCCAGCAGTGAAGGGCTAGCGGAGACCCACGAGCAGTACTTC.

The chain carries TRBV10-3 and TRBJ2-3; TRBD2 matches 12 bases. Germline V gene lookup returns CDR1 ENHRY and CDR2 SYGVKD. This CDR3 is 17 amino acids long. V shed 7 bases, J shed 1 base, and the junction held 9 bases outside the gene matches. CDR3 amino acids: CAITPASGGAGTDTQYF. The CDR3 nucleotides read TGTGCCATCACCCCTGCTAGCGGGGGGGCAGGCACAGATACGCAGTATTTT.